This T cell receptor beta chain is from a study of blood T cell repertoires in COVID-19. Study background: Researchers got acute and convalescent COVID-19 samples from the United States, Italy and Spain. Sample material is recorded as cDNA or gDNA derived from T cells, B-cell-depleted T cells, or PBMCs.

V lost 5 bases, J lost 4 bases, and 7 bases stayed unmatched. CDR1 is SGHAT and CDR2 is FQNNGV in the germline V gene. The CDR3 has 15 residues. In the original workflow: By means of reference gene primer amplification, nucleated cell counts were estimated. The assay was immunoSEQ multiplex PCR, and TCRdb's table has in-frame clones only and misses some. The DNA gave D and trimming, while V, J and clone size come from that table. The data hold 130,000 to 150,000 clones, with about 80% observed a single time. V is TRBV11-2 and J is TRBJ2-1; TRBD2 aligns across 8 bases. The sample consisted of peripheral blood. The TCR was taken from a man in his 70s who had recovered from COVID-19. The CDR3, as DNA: TGTGCCAGCAGCCCCTTAGCGGGGAGGTACAATGAGCAGTTCTTC. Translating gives CASSPLAGRYNEQFF.